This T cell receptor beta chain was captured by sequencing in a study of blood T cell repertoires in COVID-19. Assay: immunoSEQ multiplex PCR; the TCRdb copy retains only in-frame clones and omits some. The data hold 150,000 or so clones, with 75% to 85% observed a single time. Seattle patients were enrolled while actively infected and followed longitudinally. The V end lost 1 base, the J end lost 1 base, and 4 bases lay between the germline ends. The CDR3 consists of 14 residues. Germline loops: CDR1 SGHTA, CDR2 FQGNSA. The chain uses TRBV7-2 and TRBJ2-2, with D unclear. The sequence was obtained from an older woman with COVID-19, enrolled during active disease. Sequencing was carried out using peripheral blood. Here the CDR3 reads CASSLVQNTGELFF. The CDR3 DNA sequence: TGTGCCAGCAGCTTAGTACAGAACACCGGGGAGCTGTTTTTT.